The clone carrying this T cell receptor beta chain has only a few counts. The CDR3 length is 17 residues. The ends were cut back, 8 bases at V and 0 bases at J, with 20 bases in the middle. Germline CDR1 MDHEN, CDR2 SYDVKM. This record comes from a study of OX40 agonist ivuxolimab in advanced cancers. Study context: Subjects had a mean age of roughly 60 years, with a range of roughly 20 to 79; less than 90% were male.

The method was immunoSEQ multiplex PCR; TCRdb's version includes in-frame clones alone and lacks a portion of them. The sample records around 33,000 clones, roughly 80% being singletons. This TCR derives from an adult with an advanced solid tumor such as melanoma, head and neck, liver or kidney cancer. V is TRBV28 and J is TRBJ1-5; D possibly corresponds to TRBD1 (5 bases). The material was CD4+ or CD8+ T cells sorted from blood, obtained in a trial of the OX40 agonist ivuxolimab. The CDR3 region is CASRNRDRGYSNQPQHF. DNA of the CDR3: TGTGCCAGCCGGAATCGGGACCGAGGGTATAGCAATCAGCCCCAGCATTTT. Full variable domain (outside the CDR3, taken from reference TRBV28 and TRBJ1-5): DVKVTQSSRYLVKRTGEKVFLECVQDMDHENMFWYRQDPGLGLRLIYFSYDVKMKEKGDIPEGYSVSREKKERFSLILESASTNQTSMYLCASRNRDRGYSNQPQHFGDGTRLSIL.